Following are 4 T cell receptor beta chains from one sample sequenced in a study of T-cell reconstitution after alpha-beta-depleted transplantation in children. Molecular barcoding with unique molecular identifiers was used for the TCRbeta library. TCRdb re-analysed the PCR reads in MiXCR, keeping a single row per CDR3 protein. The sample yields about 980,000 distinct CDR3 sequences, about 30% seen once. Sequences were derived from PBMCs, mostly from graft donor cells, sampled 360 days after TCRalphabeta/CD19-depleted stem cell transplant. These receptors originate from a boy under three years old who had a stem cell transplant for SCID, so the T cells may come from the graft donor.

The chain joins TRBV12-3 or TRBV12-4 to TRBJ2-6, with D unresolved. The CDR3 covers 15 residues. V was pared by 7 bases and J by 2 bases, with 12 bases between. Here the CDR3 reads CASKPVGTGANVLTF. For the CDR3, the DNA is TGTGCCAGCAAACCGGTGGGGACTGGGGCCAACGTCCTGACTTTC.

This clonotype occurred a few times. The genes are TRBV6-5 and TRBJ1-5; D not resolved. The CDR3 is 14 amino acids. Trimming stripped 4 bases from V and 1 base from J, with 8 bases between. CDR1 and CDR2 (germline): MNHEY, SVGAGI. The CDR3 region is CASSFRPSNQPQHF. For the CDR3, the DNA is TGTGCCAGCAGTTTTCGTCCCAGCAATCAGCCCCAGCATTTT.

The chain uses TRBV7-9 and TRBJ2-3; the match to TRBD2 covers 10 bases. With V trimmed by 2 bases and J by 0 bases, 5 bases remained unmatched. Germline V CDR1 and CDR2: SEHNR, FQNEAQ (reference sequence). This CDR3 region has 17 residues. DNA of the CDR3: TGTGCCAGCAGCTTACAATTACTAGCGGGGAGCACAGATACGCAGTATTTT. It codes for CASSLQLLAGSTDTQYF.

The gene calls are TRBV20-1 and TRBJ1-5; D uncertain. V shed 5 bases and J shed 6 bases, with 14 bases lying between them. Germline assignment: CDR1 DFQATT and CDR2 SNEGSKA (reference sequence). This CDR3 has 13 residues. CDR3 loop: CSAAASGSQPQHF. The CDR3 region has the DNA TGCAGTGCTGCTGCCTCGGGGAGTCAGCCCCAGCATTTT.